The 9 T cell receptor beta chains presented below share a single source sample, sequenced in a study of shared clonotypes between healthy human individuals. Here immunoSEQ multiplex PCR was the method, and the copy in TCRdb shows in-frame clones only, minus some. The sample includes over a million clones, roughly 96% of them seen just once. The sequenced sample consisted of naive CD4+ T cells sorted from blood. Indicated subset: CD45RA+ positively selected. The receptors shown here come from a man younger than 40 in good health.

The chain is built from TRBV30 and TRBJ1-1; the D is unclear. V shed 4 bases and J shed 7 bases, with 10 bases lying between them. The CDR3 covers 11 residues. Per germline, CDR1 GTSNPN and CDR2 SVGIG (reference sequence). CDR3 in DNA: TGTGCCTGGACCCACCTCTTTGAAGCTTTCTTT. Translated: CAWTHLFEAFF.

The chain joins TRBV18 to TRBJ2-2, with D maybe TRBD1 (5 bases). The CDR3 has 14 amino acids. In germline, CDR1 is KGHSH, CDR2 LQKENI. Trimming pared 3 bases from V and 5 bases from J, leaving 10 bases between. The CDR3 loop reads CASSPPTVTGELFF. The CDR3 DNA reads as TGTGCCAGCTCACCTCCGACAGTAACCGGGGAGCTGTTTTTT.

CDR3 nucleotides: TGTGCCAGCAGCTTAGTAAAAAAACAGGGGGCCGGGGAGCTGTTTTTT. Translation: CASSLVKKQGAGELFF. This chain connects TRBV11-1 to TRBJ2-2, with TRBD1 matching over 8 bases. V lost 1 base to trimming and J lost 6 bases; unmatched junction nucleotides: 7. The germline V gene has CDR1 SGHAT and CDR2 FQDESV (reference sequence). CDR3 size: 16 residues.

In regard to this clone: The sample contains more than one DNA sequence encoding this CDR3. The chain recombines TRBV28 with TRBJ2-2; no clear D gene. Germline V lookup: CDR1 MDHEN, CDR2 SYDVKM. V lost 2 bases and J lost 5, with 3 bases in between. The CDR3 sequence is 12 residues long. The CDR3 sequence: CASSLSTGELFF. The CDR3 DNA follows: TGTGCCAGCAGTTTAAGTACCGGGGAGCTGTTTTTT.

This sequence joins TRBV7-9 and TRBJ1-4, with D possibly TRBD1 on 5 matching bases. The germline V gene encodes CDR1 SEHNR and CDR2 FQNEAQ (reference sequence). The CDR3 is 15 amino acids. Trimming shortened V by 5 bases and J by 6 bases, and 16 bases separated the two germline ends. DNA for the CDR3: TGTGCCAGCAGCCCACGGGACCGGTCGGATGAAAAACTGTTTTTT. This sequence encodes CASSPRDRSDEKLFF.

J is TRBJ2-3 and V is TRBV10-1; a weak D match, TRBD2 (6 bases). The germline V and J ends were trimmed by 4 bases and 4 bases, with 15 bases remaining between them. This CDR3 contains 15 residues. Germline V gene lookup returns CDR1 WNHNN and CDR2 SYGVQD (reference sequence). The CDR3 nucleotides are TGCGCCAGCAGTGCTACCTGGGACTCAGCAGATACGCAGTATTTT. Its protein product is CASSATWDSADTQYF.

The chain uses TRBV19 and TRBJ1-5; no clear D. The germline V gene has CDR1 LNHDA and CDR2 SQIVND (reference sequence). The germline V and J ends were trimmed by 1 base and 3 bases, with 10 bases remaining between them. This CDR3 comprises 15 residues. In DNA, the CDR3 is TGTGCCAGTAGTATAGTCAAACGCAACAATCAGCCCCAGCATTTT. It specifies CASSIVKRNNQPQHF.

The chain couples TRBV28 to TRBJ2-7; D is uncertain. Trimming removed 6 bases at V and 4 bases at J, with 13 bases between. The CDR3 is 13 amino acids. CDR1 MDHEN and CDR2 SYDVKM come from the germline V gene. The CDR3 reads CASSNMMRYEQYF. Here the CDR3 DNA reads TGTGCCAGCAGCAACATGATGCGTTACGAGCAGTACTTC.

The chain employs TRBV7-8 and TRBJ1-4; TRBD1 is a possible D gene (6 bases). Per the germline V gene, CDR1 is SGHVS and CDR2 is FQNEAQ. V lost 8 bases, J lost 4 bases, and 11 bases lay in between. CDR3 length equals 13 residues. In DNA form, the CDR3 reads TGTGCCAGCCGGGGGCACTTTAATGAAAAACTGTTTTTT. Protein: CASRGHFNEKLFF.